This is a list of T cell receptor beta chains from one sample in a study of shared clonotypes between healthy human individuals. Profiling relied on immunoSEQ multiplex PCR, and the TCRdb table lists in-frame clones only, not all of them. The repertoire holds 600,000 to 800,000 clones, with 55% to 80% as singletons. Sample: memory CD4+ T cells sorted from blood. The receptors here all came from a woman aged 25 to 39 in good health. Each CDR3 is given with its conserved first and last residue. Each record gives: CDR3 protein, CDR3 DNA, D gene, V gene, J gene, clone size. The D gene is left open where the match is weak. A clone size is listed for some rows: how often the clone was seen (once, few, many), or a class if it is expanded.

CDR3aa: CASSPWTGLGEPQHF
CDR3nt: TGTGCCAGCAGCCCCTGGACGGGCTTGGGAGAGCCCCAGCATTTT
d_gene: -
v_gene: TRBV5-8
j_gene: TRBJ1-5
abundance: -

CDR3aa: CASSSGTLNTGELFF
CDR3nt: TGTGCCAGCAGTTCCGGGACACTCAACACCGGGGAGCTGTTTTTT
d_gene: -
v_gene: TRBV27
j_gene: TRBJ2-2
abundance: -

CDR3aa: CSATRGTEAFF
CDR3nt: TGCAGTGCTACTCGGGGCACTGAAGCTTTCTTT
d_gene: -
v_gene: TRBV20-1
j_gene: TRBJ1-1
abundance: -

CDR3aa: CASRDRQGAFEKLFF
CDR3nt: TGTGCCAGCAGGGATAGACAGGGGGCGTTTGAAAAACTGTTTTTT
d_gene: TRBD1
v_gene: TRBV2
j_gene: TRBJ1-4
abundance: -

CDR3aa: CASSRDIPPYEQYF
CDR3nt: TGTGCCAGCAGCCGGGACATACCCCCCTACGAGCAGTACTTC
d_gene: -
v_gene: TRBV9
j_gene: TRBJ2-7
abundance: few

CDR3aa: CASSTLTGWSTEAFF
CDR3nt: TGTGCCAGCAGTACACTGACAGGGTGGAGCACTGAAGCTTTCTTT
d_gene: TRBD1
v_gene: TRBV27
j_gene: TRBJ1-1
abundance: -

CDR3aa: CASSAITFPGNTIYF
CDR3nt: TGTGCCAGCAGTGCAATTACATTTCCTGGAAACACCATATATTTT
d_gene: -
v_gene: TRBV6-1
j_gene: TRBJ1-3
abundance: -

CDR3aa: CASSLGLAETYEQYF
CDR3nt: TGTGCCAGCAGCTTAGGACTAGCGGAGACCTACGAGCAGTACTTC
d_gene: TRBD2
v_gene: TRBV11-2
j_gene: TRBJ2-7
abundance: -

CDR3aa: CASSPNRWAEGRNNEQFF
CDR3nt: TGTGCCAGCAGCCCTAATAGGTGGGCCGAAGGAAGGAACAATGAGCAGTTCTTC
d_gene: -
v_gene: TRBV11-3
j_gene: TRBJ2-1
abundance: few

CDR3aa: CASSPRRSYEQYF
CDR3nt: TGTGCCAGCTCACCACGTCGAAGCTACGAGCAGTACTTC
d_gene: -
v_gene: TRBV18
j_gene: TRBJ2-7
abundance: -

CDR3aa: CASSVDLGEQYF
CDR3nt: TGTGCCAGCAGCGTCGACTTGGGCGAGCAGTACTTC
d_gene: -
v_gene: TRBV11-3
j_gene: TRBJ2-7
abundance: -

CDR3aa: CASSLIQGFSELFF
CDR3nt: TGTGCCAGCAGTTTAATACAGGGGTTTTCCGAGCTGTTTTTT
d_gene: TRBD1
v_gene: TRBV28
j_gene: TRBJ2-2
abundance: few

CDR3aa: CASRLDRGWHTEAFF
CDR3nt: TGTGCCAGTAGGCTCGACAGGGGTTGGCACACTGAAGCTTTCTTT
d_gene: TRBD1
v_gene: TRBV19
j_gene: TRBJ1-1
abundance: -

CDR3aa: CASSQGLRAVTDTQYF
CDR3nt: TGCGCCAGCAGCCAAGGGCTCAGGGCGGTTACAGATACGCAGTATTTT
d_gene: -
v_gene: TRBV4-1
j_gene: TRBJ2-3
abundance: -

CDR3aa: CASSFGDFQETQYF
CDR3nt: TGTGCCAGCAGCTTCGGGGACTTTCAAGAGACCCAGTACTTC
d_gene: -
v_gene: TRBV4-2
j_gene: TRBJ2-5
abundance: -